A selection of T cell receptor beta chains follows, all from one sample in a study of OX40 agonist ivuxolimab in advanced cancers. Assay: immunoSEQ multiplex PCR; the TCRdb copy retains only in-frame clones and omits some. This table holds tens of thousands of clones, more than 85% found once. The specimen was CD4+ or CD8+ T cells sorted from blood, collected in a trial of the OX40 agonist ivuxolimab. The receptors were sampled from an adult with an advanced solid tumor such as melanoma, head and neck, liver or kidney cancer. CDR3s include the opening cysteine and the closing phenylalanine or tryptophan. A D gene is named only where the DNA matches it firmly. A row's size may be missing; if present it is once, few, many or a size class.

v_gene	j_gene	abundance	d_gene	CDR3nt	CDR3aa
TRBV7-9	TRBJ2-3	.	.	TGTGCCAGCAGCTTAGCGGGGGGCCCCACAGATACGCAGTATTTT	CASSLAGGPTDTQYF
TRBV7-2	TRBJ2-1	once	TRBD2	TGTGCCAGCAGCTTAGAGACTAGCGCCGCCGTCACGAATGAGCAGTTCTTC	CASSLETSAAVTNEQFF
TRBV10-3	TRBJ2-1	.	TRBD2	TGTGCCATCAGTGACTCCGAGCGGGGGGGCCATAATGAGCAGTTCTTC	CAISDSERGGHNEQFF
TRBV5-1	TRBJ2-5	.	.	TGCGCCAGCAGCGCCGCGGTCCAAGAGACCCAGTACTTC	CASSAAVQETQYF
TRBV9	TRBJ2-7	.	.	TGTGCCAGCAGCGTAGGGTCCGGCTCCTACGAGCAGTACTTC	CASSVGSGSYEQYF
TRBV28	TRBJ2-7	.	.	TGTGCCAGCAATAAGTTTGCACCCGGGACATTATACGAGCAGTACTTC	CASNKFAPGTLYEQYF
TRBV11-3	TRBJ1-6	.	.	TGTGCCAGCAGCTTACAGGGGTCACCCCTCCACTTT	CASSLQGSPLHF
TRBV7-2	TRBJ1-6	.	.	TGTGCCAGCAGCTCCTACCTAGGAACGACGCGCTTT	CASSSYLGTTRF
TRBV28	TRBJ1-4	.	.	TGTGCCAGCACGGAAACCAGAGGGGGGATTAATGAAAAACTGTTTTTT	CASTETRGGINEKLFF
TRBV5-4	TRBJ2-7	.	TRBD1	TGTGCCAGCAGCTTGGCATCGGGGACAGCCTTTTCCTACGAGCAGTACTTC	CASSLASGTAFSYEQYF
TRBV5-1	TRBJ2-7	.	.	TGCGCCAGCAGCTTGACAGGGATGAGCTCCTACGAGCAGTACTTC	CASSLTGMSSYEQYF
TRBV27	TRBJ1-2	.	.	TGTGCCAGCAGTTTAGGGTCGATTGGGGACTATGGCTACACCTTC	CASSLGSIGDYGYTF
TRBV2	TRBJ1-5	few	.	TGTGCCAGCAGTGAGGGTCGTATACAGCATTTT	CASSEGRIQHF
TRBV18	TRBJ2-3	.	TRBD2	TGTGCCAGCTCACCACCATTGCGGGAGAGAGGCACAGATACGCAGTATTTT	CASSPPLRERGTDTQYF
TRBV12-5	TRBJ2-1	.	TRBD2	TGTGCTAGTGGTCCATGGACTAGCGCGGAGCAGTTCTTC	CASGPWTSAEQFF
TRBV28	TRBJ2-5	.	.	TGTGCCAGCAGTTTTTGGGCCAAAGAGACCCAGTACTTC	CASSFWAKETQYF
TRBV27	TRBJ2-5	few	.	TGTGCCAGCAGTATAAACAGACTCCAGGAGACCCAGTACTTC	CASSINRLQETQYF
TRBV19	TRBJ1-5	.	.	TGTGCCAGTAGTATAGGCAGGGGTAGCAATCAGCCCCAGCATTTT	CASSIGRGSNQPQHF
TRBV6-5	TRBJ2-7	.	.	TGTGCCAGCAGTGGCCACAGGGACGAGCAGTACTTC	CASSGHRDEQYF
TRBV5-1	TRBJ2-7	once	.	TGCGCCAGCAGCCGTACGGACTCTACCTACGAGCAGTACTTC	CASSRTDSTYEQYF
TRBV9	TRBJ2-1	.	.	TGTGCCAGCAGCGCCCGGGACGGGTCCTACAATGAGCAGTTCTTC	CASSARDGSYNEQFF
TRBV6-1	TRBJ2-6	.	TRBD1	TGTGCCAGCAGTGTGAGGACAGGGTCTAGCTCTGGGGCCAACGTCCTGACTTTC	CASSVRTGSSSGANVLTF
TRBV28	TRBJ2-7	.	.	TGTGCCAGCAGTTTAGTTTCAATATACGAGCAGTACTTC	CASSLVSIYEQYF
TRBV25-1	TRBJ2-1	.	.	TGTGCCACCGCCCGGGGAACAGATTGGTACAATGAGCAGTTCTTC	CATARGTDWYNEQFF
TRBV9	TRBJ2-6	.	.	TGTGCCAGCAGCGTATTGACGGCGGGGGCCAACGTCCTGACTTTC	CASSVLTAGANVLTF
TRBV2	TRBJ1-2	.	.	TGTGCCAGCAACCGAGGGGGGATGTATGGCTACACCTTC	CASNRGGMYGYTF
TRBV28	TRBJ2-6	.	TRBD1	TGTGCCAGCAGTTCTTGGACAGGGTCCTCCTCTGGGGCCAACGTCCTGACTTTC	CASSSWTGSSSGANVLTF
TRBV11-3	TRBJ2-2	.	.	TGTGCCAGCAGCTGGCTAGACAGCACCGGGGAGCTGTTTTTT	CASSWLDSTGELFF
TRBV4-3	TRBJ1-2	.	.	TGCGCCAGCAGCCAAGGAGTACAGGGTTTAGGTGGCTACACCTTC	CASSQGVQGLGGYTF
TRBV14	TRBJ2-7	.	TRBD1	TGTGCCAGCAGCCAAGATCGCCCTCAGGGGGTTCGTTACGAGCAGTACTTC	CASSQDRPQGVRYEQYF
TRBV7-9	TRBJ2-1	.	.	TGTGCCAGCAGCGCACCGGGATCCATATACAATGAGCAGTTCTTC	CASSAPGSIYNEQFF
TRBV18	TRBJ2-3	.	.	TGTGCCAGCTCACCGGGAAGCATGACAGATACGCAGTATTTT	CASSPGSMTDTQYF
TRBV5-1	TRBJ2-7	.	.	TGCGCCAGCAGCTCTACGGGGGCAACCTACGAGCAGTACTTC	CASSSTGATYEQYF
TRBV6-1	TRBJ2-5	.	.	TGTGCCAGCTCGGGGGCATACGTGGGAGAGACCCAGTACTTC	CASSGAYVGETQYF
TRBV21-1	TRBJ2-7	once	.	TGTGCCAGCAGGACCAGAAGCTACAGCTCCTACGAGCAGTACTTC	CASRTRSYSSYEQYF
TRBV7-9	TRBJ2-3	.	.	TGTGCCAGCAGCCCCTCGGGGAACACAGATACGCAGTATTTT	CASSPSGNTDTQYF
TRBV6-5	TRBJ1-2	.	.	TGTGCCACGGAGAGGTCGAGGGGCTATGGCTACACCTTC	CATERSRGYGYTF
TRBV5-1	TRBJ2-1	.	.	TGCGCCAGCGGGGCCGGCGACCCTAGGGATGAGCAGTTCTTC	CASGAGDPRDEQFF
TRBV7-3	TRBJ2-3	once	.	TGTGCCAGCAGCTTAACTGGTTCCACAGATACGCAGTATTTT	CASSLTGSTDTQYF
TRBV2	TRBJ2-5	.	.	TGTGCCAGCAGCTCCAGACTAGGGGAGAGGGAGACCCAGTACTTC	CASSSRLGERETQYF
TRBV19	TRBJ2-6	.	.	TGTGCCAGTAGTCCCGGGACCGCCGTCTCTGGGGCCAACGTCCTGACTTTC	CASSPGTAVSGANVLTF
TRBV28	TRBJ1-4	.	.	TGTGCCAGCAGTTTATCGCCCCCGGGGGAAAAACTGTTTTTT	CASSLSPPGEKLFF
TRBV5-4	TRBJ1-5	.	.	TGTGCCAGCAGCCCTGGAGGGGATAGCAATCAGCCCCAGCATTTT	CASSPGGDSNQPQHF
TRBV11-3	TRBJ1-1	.	.	TGTGCCAGCAGCTTAGGCGTGGGTAGGGCCAGGGACACTGAAGCTTTCTTT	CASSLGVGRARDTEAFF
TRBV21-1	TRBJ1-2	.	.	TGTGCCAGCAGCAAAGTCAAGGGTACCACCGGGGAGCATGGCTACACCTTC	CASSKVKGTTGEHGYTF
TRBV19	TRBJ2-3	.	.	TGTGCCAGTAACCCGACAGGCTCAACAGATACGCAGTATTTT	CASNPTGSTDTQYF
TRBV27	TRBJ2-1	.	TRBD1	TGTGCGACAGGGGGGTACTACAATGAGCAGTTCTTC	CATGGYYNEQFF
TRBV4-2	TRBJ2-4	.	.	TGTGCCAGCAGCCAAGCCCCCAGGGCGGGGGCAAACATTCAGTACTTC	CASSQAPRAGANIQYF
TRBV5-1	TRBJ2-5	.	TRBD2	TGCGCCAGCAGCTTGGTCCTAGCGGGCGAGGAGACCCAGTACTTC	CASSLVLAGEETQYF
TRBV4-1	TRBJ1-2	.	.	TGCGCCAGCAGCCAAAGCGACAGTCACTATGGCTACACCTTC	CASSQSDSHYGYTF